This TCR beta chain is from a study of T-cell reconstitution after alpha-beta-depleted transplantation in children listed by TCRdb under 2016. A note on the overall study: The study quantitatively tracked T-cell immune reconstitution after TCRalphabeta/CD19-depleted allogeneic hematopoietic cell transplantation in children using TCR repertoire profiling.

CDR1 SQVTM and CDR2 ANQGSEA were looked up in the germline V gene. V is clipped by 6 bases and J by 3 bases, and the sequence between their germline boundaries is 18 bases long. From the cysteine up to the phenylalanine, the CDR3 has a length of 15 residues. The entry retains the CDR3 DNA only, 45 bases that are in frame from base 1. Receptor libraries were prepared by PCR. The listed sequencing device is Illumina HiSeq 2500. To normalize quantification of the TCRbeta repertoire, the TCR libraries were built with molecular barcoding that relied on unique molecular identifiers. TCRdb itself trimmed the public reads at Q25 with fastp, ran MiXCR and retained productive beta chains. Here each entry gathers all rows of one CDR3 protein and keeps the most common genes and DNA. Counted in this sample were about 240,000 distinct CDR3 sequences; around 12% of them appeared once. The ten largest clones add up to around 2.5% of the sample.

This clonotype was recorded many times. Its binding antigen is unknown. One base away there is no much larger clone; base qualities are not given. The chain employs TRBV29-1 and TRBJ2-1; the D gene is possibly TRBD1, with 6 bases matching. This sample comprised PBMCs from the stem cell graft donor, obtained from the stem cell graft. The clonotype was recovered from a human donor who donated a stem cell graft to a child with acute lymphoblastic leukemia. At the DNA level, the sequence is TGCAGCGTCCCCCTCCGGGACACCTACTACAATGAGCAGTTCTTC. Its amino acids are CSVPLRDTYYNEQFF.